This record looks at one T cell receptor beta chain sequence and its context. Methods used by the authors: Quantification of nucleated cells was approximated via reference gene primer amplification. Libraries were prepared by immunoSEQ multiplex PCR; TCRdb keeps only in-frame clonotypes and omits some of them. V and J calls plus clone size are reproduced from that table; the DNA served to infer D and trimming. The sample lists nearly 95,000 clones, around 87% occurring once. This specimen belongs to a study of blood T cell repertoires in COVID-19. Study-level background: Spain, Italy and the United States supplied samples that represented acute and convalescent COVID-19. In each case, the material was cDNA or gDNA derived from T cells, B-cell-depleted T cells, or PBMCs.

Trimming took 0 bases from V and 5 from J; bases not matched to a gene: 5. The germline V gene has CDR1 SGHRS and CDR2 YFSETQ. The CDR3 consists of 16 residues. Sequenced material: peripheral blood. The TCR sequence derives from a human donor with acute or convalescent COVID-19. The donor label of this sample is uncertain. This chain links TRBV5-1 with TRBJ1-4; the match to TRBD1 covers 9 bases. The CDR3 nucleotides read TGCGCCAGCAGCTTGGCCGTCGGACAGGGGAATGAAAAACTGTTTTTT. Its protein product is CASSLAVGQGNEKLFF.